This T cell receptor (beta chain) was documented in a study of beta chain features in type 1 diabetes. Germline V gives CDR1 SGHTA, CDR2 FQGNSA. V shed 1 base and J shed 5 bases, with 8 bases lying between them. CDR3 length: 13 residues. Findings of the study overall: Significant though moderate, a shortening of TCRB CDR3s appeared in all four CD4+ subsets of Type 1 diabetes patients. For patients, the naive, central memory and Treg TCRB repertoires appeared more alike than for healthy donors.

Investigators reverse transcribed all isolated RNA, so they sequenced expressed TCRB transcripts. The average output of naive, central memory and regulatory T cell samples was several million reads. The method was immunoSEQ multiplex PCR; TCRdb's version includes in-frame clones alone and lacks a portion of them. The sample has some 110,000 clones, roughly 17% seen once. CD45RO/CCR7/CD25/CD127/CD95/CD27 staining was used to isolate CD4+ naive, central memory, regulatory and stem cell-like memory cells by sorting. Sorted cells reached over 95% purity in every population. Details on this clone: Its specificity is unknown.

The receptor comes from a man aged 30-40 years with type 1 diabetes. This sequence joins TRBV7-2 and TRBJ2-5; D remains ambiguous. Sequencing was done on a sample of central memory CD4+ T cells from blood. Here the CDR3 DNA reads TGTGCCAGCAGCTTAGTAGGAAGGGAGACCCAGTACTTC. Translated, it gives CASSLVGRETQYF.